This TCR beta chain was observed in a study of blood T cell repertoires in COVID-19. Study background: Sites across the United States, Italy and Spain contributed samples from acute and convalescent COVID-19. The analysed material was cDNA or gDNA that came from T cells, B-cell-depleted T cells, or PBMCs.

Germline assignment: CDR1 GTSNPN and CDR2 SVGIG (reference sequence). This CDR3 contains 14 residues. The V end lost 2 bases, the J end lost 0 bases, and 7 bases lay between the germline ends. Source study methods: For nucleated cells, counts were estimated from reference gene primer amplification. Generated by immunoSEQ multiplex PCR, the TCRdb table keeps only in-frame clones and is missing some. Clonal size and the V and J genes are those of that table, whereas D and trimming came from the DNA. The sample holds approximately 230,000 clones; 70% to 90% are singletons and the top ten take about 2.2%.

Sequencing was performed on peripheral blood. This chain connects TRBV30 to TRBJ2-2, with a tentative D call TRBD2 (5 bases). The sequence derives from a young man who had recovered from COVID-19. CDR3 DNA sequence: TGTGCCTGGAGTCGGACTTCGAACACCGGGGAGCTGTTTTTT. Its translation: CAWSRTSNTGELFF.